The 3 T cell receptor beta chains reported below all come from one sample, sequenced in a study of tumor-infiltrating lymphocytes in primary liver carcinoma. Blood RNA originated from unsorted whole blood, with germline DNA additionally extracted. With a constant-region primer, TCR beta cDNA was made from approximately 450 ng of total RNA. Libraries for TCR beta were built through three nested multiplex PCR rounds, which together made up a slightly modified ARM-PCR procedure. Both of the initial two PCR rounds ran for about 11 cycles and employed TRBV1-TRBV30 forward primers alongside a C-beta reverse primer. In TCRdb, the multiplex PCR reads were re-called with MiXCR into one record per CDR3 protein. The sample carries roughly 330,000 distinct CDR3 sequences, roughly 61% recorded once. The sequenced sample consisted of peripheral blood. Receptors were obtained from a middle-aged man with primary liver carcinoma and hepatitis B virus infection.

The V and J genes are TRBV6-2 or TRBV6-3 and TRBJ2-6; D uncertain. V lost 2 bases to trimming and J lost 4 bases, with 9 bases between them. CDR3 length equals 15 residues. Germline assignment: CDR1 MNHEY and CDR2 SVGEGT. The CDR3 DNA sequence: TGTGCCAGCAGTTACCTGATATCAGGGGCCAACGTCCTGACTTTC. Protein product: CASSYLISGANVLTF.

The chain has TRBV7-8 and TRBJ2-7; tentatively, D is TRBD2 (6 bases). Germline CDR1 and CDR2: SGHVS and FQNEAQ. The V end was cut by 7 bases, the J end by 1 base, with 17 bases between. The CDR3 runs 15 residues. The CDR3: CASIPWRDGSYEQYF. The CDR3 DNA is TGTGCCAGCATCCCGTGGAGGGATGGTTCCTACGAGCAGTACTTC.

This clonotype was seen a few times. The rearrangement uses TRBV28 and TRBJ2-3; 11 nucleotides agree with TRBD1. Germline-derived CDR1 and CDR2 are MDHEN and SYDVKM. The CDR3 has 18 amino acids. The V gene end was trimmed by 4 bases and the J gene end by 4 bases; junction bases not matched to a gene: 13. This CDR3 is CASSSDQADRGPADTQYF. The CDR3 coding sequence is TGTGCCAGCAGTTCCGACCAAGCGGACAGGGGGCCGGCAGATACGCAGTATTTT.